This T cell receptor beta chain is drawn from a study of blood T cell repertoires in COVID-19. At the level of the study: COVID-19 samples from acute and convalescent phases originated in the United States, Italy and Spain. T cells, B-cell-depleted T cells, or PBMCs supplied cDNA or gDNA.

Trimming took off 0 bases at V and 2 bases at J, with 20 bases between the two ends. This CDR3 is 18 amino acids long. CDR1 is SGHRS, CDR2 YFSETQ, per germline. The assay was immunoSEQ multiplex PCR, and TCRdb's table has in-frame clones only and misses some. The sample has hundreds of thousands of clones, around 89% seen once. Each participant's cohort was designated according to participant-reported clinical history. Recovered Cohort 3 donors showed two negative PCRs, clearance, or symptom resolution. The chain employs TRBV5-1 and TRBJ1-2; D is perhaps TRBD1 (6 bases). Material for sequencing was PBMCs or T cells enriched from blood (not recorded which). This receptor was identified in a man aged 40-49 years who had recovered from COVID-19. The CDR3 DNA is TGCGCCAGCAGCTTGGTGATCGCGGGGGGCACAGGGAACTATGGCTACACCTTC. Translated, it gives CASSLVIAGGTGNYGYTF.